This T cell receptor beta chain was identified during a study of blood T cells in healthy people across ages. Sample-barcoded 5' priming and a J-beta primer mix drove a second PCR of about 7 to 11 cycles. Each of the cDNA molecules was tagged by a template-switch adaptor with 12 random nucleotides. TCRdb re-derived calls from the 5' RACE reads in MiXCR, one entry per CDR3 protein. The repertoire includes 800,000 or so distinct CDR3 sequences, less than 80% of them detected once, and around 30% sits in the top ten. For this clonotype: Its target is not known.

Study outcomes and limitations: Roughly linear declines in TCR beta diversity per million T cells occurred with age. Aged donors had fewer naive CD4+ cells and lower diversity than long-lived donors.

Each sample yielded at least 6 micrograms of PBMC total RNA. V dropped 5 bases and J dropped 1 base, with 8 bases sitting between them. The CDR3 has 13 amino acids. In germline, CDR1 is SGHVS, CDR2 FQNEAQ. The sequenced sample was blood. The receptor was isolated from a man between 25 and 39 years old in good health. The chain uses TRBV7-8 and TRBJ1-1; D gene uncertain. The CDR3 loop is CASSAAKNTEAFF. In DNA form, the CDR3 reads TGTGCCAGCAGCGCTGCAAAGAACACTGAAGCTTTCTTT. Full variable domain (outside the CDR3, taken from reference TRBV7-8 and TRBJ1-1): GAGVSQSPRYKVAKRGQDVALRCDPISGHVSLFWYQQALGQGPEFLTYFQNEAQLDKSGLPSDRFFAERPEGSVSTLKIQRTQQEDSAVYLCASSAAKNTEAFFGQGTRLTVV.